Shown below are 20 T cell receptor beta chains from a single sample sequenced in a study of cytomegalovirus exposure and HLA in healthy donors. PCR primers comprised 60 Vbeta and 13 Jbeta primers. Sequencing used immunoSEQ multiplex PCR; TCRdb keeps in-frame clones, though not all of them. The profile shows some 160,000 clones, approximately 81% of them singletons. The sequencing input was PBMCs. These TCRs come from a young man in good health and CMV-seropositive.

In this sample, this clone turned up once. The CDR3 protein is CATSKGTDYEQYV. Written as DNA, the CDR3 is TGTGCCACCAGCAAAGGGACTGACTACGAGCAGTACGTC. The chain has TRBV15 and TRBJ2-7; TRBD2 is a possible D gene (6 bases). CDR1 and CDR2 (germline): LNHNV, YYDKDF (reference sequence). V lost 4 bases, J lost 3 bases, and 10 bases lay in between. The CDR3 has 13 residues.

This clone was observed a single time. The CDR3 loop is CASSPPGSYEQYF. CDR3 DNA: TGTGCCAGCTCACCACCCGGGAGCTACGAGCAGTACTTC. The J gene is TRBJ2-7, the V gene TRBV18; tentatively, D is TRBD2 (6 bases). Germline-derived CDR1 and CDR2 are KGHSH and LQKENI. The CDR3 has 13 amino acids. V shed 0 bases and J shed 3 bases, with 6 bases lying between them.

Written as DNA, the CDR3 is TGCAGCGTTAACTTGGGGGGGAACACTGAAGCTTTCTTT. Its translation is CSVNLGGNTEAFF. The V and J genes are TRBV29-1 and TRBJ1-1; weak D call: TRBD1 (5 bases). CDR3 length: 13 amino acids. In germline, CDR1 is SQVTM, CDR2 ANQGSEA. Deletions cut 5 bases from V and 1 base from J, with 11 bases between.

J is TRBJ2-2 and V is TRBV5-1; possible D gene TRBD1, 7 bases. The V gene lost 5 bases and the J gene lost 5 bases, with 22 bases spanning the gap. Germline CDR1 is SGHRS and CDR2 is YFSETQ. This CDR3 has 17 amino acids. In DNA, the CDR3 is TGCGCCAGCAGTCACTTTACAGGGGATGGGACTACCGGGGAGCTGTTTTTT. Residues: CASSHFTGDGTTGELFF.

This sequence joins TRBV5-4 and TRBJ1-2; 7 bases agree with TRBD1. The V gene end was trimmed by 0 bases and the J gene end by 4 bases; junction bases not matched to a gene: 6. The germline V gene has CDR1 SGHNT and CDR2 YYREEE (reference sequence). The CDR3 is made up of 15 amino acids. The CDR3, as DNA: TGTGCCAGCAGCTTGGGTGGACGGGACAGCTATGGCTACACCTTC. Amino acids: CASSLGGRDSYGYTF.

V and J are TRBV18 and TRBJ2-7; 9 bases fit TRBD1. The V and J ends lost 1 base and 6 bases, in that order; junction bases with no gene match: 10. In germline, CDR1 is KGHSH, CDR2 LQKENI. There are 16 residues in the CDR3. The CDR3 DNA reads TGTGCCAGCTCACCACAGAAAGGGACAGGGCACGGCGAGCAGTACTTC. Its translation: CASSPQKGTGHGEQYF. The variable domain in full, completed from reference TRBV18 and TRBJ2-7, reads NAGVMQNPRHLVRRRGQEARLRCSPMKGHSHVYWYRQLPEEGLKFMVYLQKENIIDESGMPKERFSAEFPKEGPSILRIQQVVRGDSAAYFCASSPQKGTGHGEQYFGPGTRLTVT.

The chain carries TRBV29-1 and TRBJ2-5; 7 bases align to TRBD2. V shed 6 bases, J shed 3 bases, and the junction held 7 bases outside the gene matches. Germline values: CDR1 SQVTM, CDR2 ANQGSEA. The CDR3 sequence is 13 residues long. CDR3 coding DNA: TGCAGCGTGGGAACACGGGGGGAAGAGACCCAGTACTTC. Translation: CSVGTRGEETQYF.

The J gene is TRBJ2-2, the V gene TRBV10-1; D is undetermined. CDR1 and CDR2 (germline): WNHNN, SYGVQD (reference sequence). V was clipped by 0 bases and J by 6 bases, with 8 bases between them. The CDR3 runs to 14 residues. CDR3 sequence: CASSESKEAGELFF. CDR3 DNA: TGCGCCAGCAGTGAGTCGAAAGAGGCCGGGGAGCTGTTTTTT.

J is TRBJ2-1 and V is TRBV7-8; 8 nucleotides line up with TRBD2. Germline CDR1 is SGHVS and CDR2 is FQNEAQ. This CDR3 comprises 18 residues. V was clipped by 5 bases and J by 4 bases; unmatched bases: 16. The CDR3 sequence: CASSLKREPFLGYNEQFF. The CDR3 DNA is TGTGCCAGCAGCCTTAAGCGGGAGCCTTTCCTGGGGTACAATGAGCAGTTCTTC.

In DNA, the CDR3 is TGTGCCACCGCGGGGGGGGCACGGGAGACCCAGTACTTC. Translation gives CATAGGARETQYF. The chain employs TRBV15 and TRBJ2-5; TRBD2 aligns across 9 bases. This CDR3 contains 13 residues. Germline values: CDR1 LNHNV, CDR2 YYDKDF (reference sequence). The V and J ends lost 8 bases and 5 bases, in that order; junction bases with no gene match: 6.

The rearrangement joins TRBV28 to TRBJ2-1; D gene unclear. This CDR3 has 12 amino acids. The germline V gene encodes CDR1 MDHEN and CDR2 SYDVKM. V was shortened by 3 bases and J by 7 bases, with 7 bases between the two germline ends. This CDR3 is CASSFSPNEQFF. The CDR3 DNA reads TGTGCCAGCAGTTTCTCCCCGAATGAGCAGTTCTTC.

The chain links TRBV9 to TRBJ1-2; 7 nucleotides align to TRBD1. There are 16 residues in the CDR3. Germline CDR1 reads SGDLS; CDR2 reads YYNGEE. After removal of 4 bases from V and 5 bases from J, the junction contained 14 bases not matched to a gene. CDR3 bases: TGTGCCAGCAGCCCAGAGGCAGGGGGGATTAGGTATGGCTACACCTTC. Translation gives CASSPEAGGIRYGYTF.

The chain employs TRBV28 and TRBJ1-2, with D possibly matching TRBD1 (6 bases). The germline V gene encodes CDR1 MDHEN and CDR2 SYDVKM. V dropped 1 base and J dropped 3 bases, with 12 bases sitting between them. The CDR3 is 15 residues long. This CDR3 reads CASSLFLGADYGYTF. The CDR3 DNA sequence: TGTGCCAGCAGTTTATTCTTGGGGGCGGACTATGGCTACACCTTC.

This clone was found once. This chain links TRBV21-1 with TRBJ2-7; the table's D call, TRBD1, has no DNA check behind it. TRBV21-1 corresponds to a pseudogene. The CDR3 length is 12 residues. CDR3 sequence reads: CAARQGPYEQYF. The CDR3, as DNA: TGTGCCGCCCGCCAGGGTCCCTACGAGCAGTACTTC.

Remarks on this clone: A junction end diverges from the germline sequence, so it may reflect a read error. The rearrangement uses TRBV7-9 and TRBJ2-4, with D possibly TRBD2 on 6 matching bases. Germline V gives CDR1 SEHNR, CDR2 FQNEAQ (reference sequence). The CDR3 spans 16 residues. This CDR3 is CSSSLYSTSPKNIQYF. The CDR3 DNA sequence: TGTTCCAGCAGCTTATACTCTACTAGCCCCAAAAACATTCAGTACTTC.

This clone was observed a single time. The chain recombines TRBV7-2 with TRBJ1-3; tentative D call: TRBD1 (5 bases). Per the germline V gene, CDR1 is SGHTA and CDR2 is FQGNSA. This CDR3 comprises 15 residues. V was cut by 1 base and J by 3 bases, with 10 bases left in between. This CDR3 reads CASSLGQNFGNTIYF. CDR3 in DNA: TGTGCCAGCAGCTTAGGACAGAATTTTGGAAACACCATATATTTT.

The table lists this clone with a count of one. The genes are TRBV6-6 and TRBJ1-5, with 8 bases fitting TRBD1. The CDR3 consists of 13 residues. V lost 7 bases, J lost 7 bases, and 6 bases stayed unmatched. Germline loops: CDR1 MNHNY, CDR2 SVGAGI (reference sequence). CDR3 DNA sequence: TGTGCCAGCACCGCAGACAGGGGACAGCCCCAGCATTTT. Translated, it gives CASTADRGQPQHF.

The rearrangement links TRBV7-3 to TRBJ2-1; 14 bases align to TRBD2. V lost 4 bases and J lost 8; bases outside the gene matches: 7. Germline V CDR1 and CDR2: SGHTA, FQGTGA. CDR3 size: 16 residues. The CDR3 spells CASSSVGTSGRDEQFF. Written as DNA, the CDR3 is TGTGCCAGCAGCTCCGTCGGGACTAGCGGGAGAGATGAGCAGTTCTTC. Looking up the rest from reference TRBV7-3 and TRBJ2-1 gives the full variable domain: GAGVSQTPSNKVTEKGKYVELRCDPISGHTALYWYRQSLGQGPEFLIYFQGTGAADDSGLPNDRFFAVRPEGSVSTLKIQRTERGDSAVYLCASSSVGTSGRDEQFFGPGTRLTVL.

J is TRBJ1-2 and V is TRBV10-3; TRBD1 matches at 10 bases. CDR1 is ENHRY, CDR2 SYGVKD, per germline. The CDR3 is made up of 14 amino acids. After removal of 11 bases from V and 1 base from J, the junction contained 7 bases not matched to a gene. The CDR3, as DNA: TGTGCCCTGAACGGGACAGGGGATAACTATGGCTACACCTTC. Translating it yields CALNGTGDNYGYTF.

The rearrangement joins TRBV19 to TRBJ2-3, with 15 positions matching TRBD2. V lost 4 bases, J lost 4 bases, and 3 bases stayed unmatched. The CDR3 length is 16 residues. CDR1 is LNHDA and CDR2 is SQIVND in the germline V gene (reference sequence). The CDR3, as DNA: TGTGCCAGTAGTAGGGGACTAGCGGGAGGAGCAGATACGCAGTATTTT. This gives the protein CASSRGLAGGADTQYF.